The 17 T cell receptor beta chains below were found in one sample sequenced in a study of T cell changes during pregnancy in multiple sclerosis. Repertoires were generated with immunoSEQ multiplex PCR, while TCRdb's copy carries only in-frame clones and drops some. The sample consists of about 52,000 clones, approximately 92% of them appearing once. Sequencing was performed on CD4+ T cells from peripheral blood mononuclear cells, taken before pregnancy. Receptors were obtained from a female donor with multiple sclerosis, enrolled in a pregnancy study.

CDR3 nucleotide sequence: TGTGCCAGCAGCCCCGACCGTACCAGGATGTACGAGCAGTACTTC. Protein: CASSPDRTRMYEQYF. V is TRBV7-2 and J is TRBJ2-7; D is uncertain. CDR3 length: 15 amino acids. The V end lost 5 bases, the J end lost 4 bases, and 18 bases lay between the germline ends. In germline, CDR1 is SGHTA, CDR2 FQGNSA.

The genes are TRBV19 and TRBJ2-7; maybe TRBD1 (5 bases). The germline V gene has CDR1 LNHDA and CDR2 SQIVND (reference sequence). V shed 4 bases and J shed 6 bases, with 19 bases lying between them. CDR3 length equals 15 residues. CDR3: CASSNQGSGLGEQYF. The CDR3, as DNA: TGTGCCAGTAGTAACCAGGGATCAGGGTTGGGCGAGCAGTACTTC.

The CDR3 is CASRPTGRSGNTIYF. The CDR3, as DNA: TGTGCCAGTAGGCCGACAGGCCGCTCTGGAAACACCATATATTTT. The chain recombines TRBV19 with TRBJ1-3; tentatively, D is TRBD1 (6 bases). The CDR3 length is 15 residues. Looked up from germline, CDR1 is LNHDA and CDR2 is SQIVND (reference sequence). With 6 bases removed from V and 0 bases from J, the gap between germline ends came to 12 bases.

V gene TRBV2 combines with J gene TRBJ2-1, with 9 positions matching TRBD2. V gave up 8 bases and J gave up 7 bases; unmatched junction bases: 9. The CDR3 totals 14 residues. CDR1 SNHLY and CDR2 FYNNEI come from the germline V gene. CDR3: CASPSGRRLNEQFF. The CDR3 DNA is TGTGCCAGCCCCAGCGGGAGGAGGTTGAATGAGCAGTTCTTC.

The chain has TRBV21-1 and TRBJ1-2; the tabulated D call, TRBD1, remains unverified against the DNA. TRBV21-1 is deemed a pseudogene. CDR3 length: 15 residues. The DNA of the CDR3 is TGTGCCAGCAACAAAGCTAGAGGGGGCCTCTATGGCTACACCTTC. Protein: CASNKARGGLYGYTF.

J is TRBJ1-1 and V is TRBV29-1; no clear D gene. The CDR3 covers 12 residues. The V end lost 3 bases, the J end lost 5 bases, and 10 bases lay between the germline ends. From germline, CDR1 is SQVTM and CDR2 ANQGSEA. CDR3 bases: TGCAGCGTTGATCTGGGCAGGACTGAAGCTTTCTTT. Translation: CSVDLGRTEAFF.

The chain joins TRBV19 to TRBJ2-6; 10 bases fit TRBD2. The V gene's germline CDR1 is LNHDA and CDR2 SQIVND (reference sequence). J gave up 15 bases and V 6 bases, and 8 bases lay outside the gene matches. The CDR3 is 13 residues long. CDR3 loop: CASRPPTSGSLTF. CDR3 nucleotide sequence: TGTGCCAGTAGACCTCCGACTAGCGGGTCCCTGACTTTC.

This chain connects TRBV5-1 to TRBJ2-1, with 12 bases matching TRBD2. The junction had 23 bases not matched to a gene; V was cut back by 4 bases and J by 3 bases. This CDR3 contains 22 residues. Germline CDR1 reads SGHRS; CDR2 reads YFSETQ. In DNA, the CDR3 is TGCGCCAGCAGCCGGCGCTTGGGGCCTAGCGGGAGGGTAGGGGGTAGCTACAATGAGCAGTTCTTC. Protein: CASSRRLGPSGRVGGSYNEQFF.

The CDR3 spells CATSRVGTGSYEQYF. The DNA of the CDR3 is TGTGCCACCAGCAGAGTCGGGACAGGGAGCTACGAGCAGTACTTC. This sequence joins TRBV15 and TRBJ2-7, with 9 bases identical to TRBD1. With 1 base clipped from V and 3 bases from J, the junction kept 4 bases outside the gene matches. Germline CDR1 is LNHNV and CDR2 is YYDKDF (reference sequence). The CDR3 is 15 residues long.

In this sample, this clone turned up once. The rearrangement joins TRBV18 to TRBJ1-3; no reliable D call. V lost 1 base, J lost 8 bases, and 6 bases lay in between. The CDR3 covers 12 residues. Germline CDR1 and CDR2: KGHSH and LQKENI. The CDR3 region has the DNA TGTGCCAGCTCACCACTTAGAGACACCATATATTTT. Its protein is CASSPLRDTIYF.

V gene TRBV2 combines with J gene TRBJ2-5; a possible D gene is TRBD1 (6 bases). V gave up 7 bases and J gave up 5 bases, with 14 bases separating them. Looked up from germline, CDR1 is SNHLY and CDR2 is FYNNEI. The length of the CDR3 is 13 residues. Here the CDR3 reads CASTSLQGETQYF. The CDR3 DNA follows: TGTGCCAGCACCTCCCTCCAGGGGGAGACCCAGTACTTC.

The chain recombines TRBV30 with TRBJ1-4; D unclear. Germline V CDR1 and CDR2: GTSNPN, SVGIG (reference sequence). The germline V and J ends were trimmed by 7 bases and 3 bases, with 12 bases remaining between them. CDR3 size: 13 residues. CDR3 sequence (DNA): TGTGCCTTCTCACATTGGCCTAATGAAAAACTGTTTTTT. Translated: CAFSHWPNEKLFF.

The rearrangement uses TRBV5-6 and TRBJ2-7; 10 bases fit TRBD1. The CDR3 runs to 15 residues. CDR1 SGHDT and CDR2 YYEEEE come from the germline V gene. V gave up 0 bases and J gave up 4 bases; unmatched junction bases: 4. The DNA of the CDR3 is TGTGCCAGCAGCTTGGGGACAGGGGGGATATACGAGCAGTACTTC. This encodes CASSLGTGGIYEQYF.

The chain is built from TRBV19 and TRBJ2-3; D is perhaps TRBD2 (6 bases). Germline-derived CDR1 and CDR2 are LNHDA and SQIVND (reference sequence). V was cut by 1 base and J by 4 bases, with 6 bases left in between. The length of the CDR3 is 13 residues. The CDR3 loop is CASSIAGADTQYF. The DNA of the CDR3 is TGTGCCAGTAGTATAGCGGGGGCAGATACGCAGTATTTT.

This rearrangement joins TRBV16 to TRBJ1-2; perhaps TRBD1 as D (5 bases). Trimming left V 2 bases short and J 4 bases short, with 11 bases between. CDR3 size: 14 residues. Germline V gives CDR1 KGHSY, CDR2 FQNENV. The CDR3 DNA reads TGTGCCAGCAGCCAACAGGGTATCGGCTATGGCTACACCTTC. It translates to CASSQQGIGYGYTF.

Here the CDR3 reads CASSFSPLQPQHF. In nucleotides, the CDR3 is TGTGCCAGCAGTTTTTCTCCGTTGCAGCCCCAGCATTTT. The chain carries TRBV27 and TRBJ1-5; D gene uncertain. The germline V and J ends were trimmed by 3 bases and 7 bases, with 10 bases remaining between them. Germline lookup yields CDR1 MNHEY and CDR2 SMNVEV (reference sequence). The CDR3 has 13 amino acids.

This clone has only a few counts. CDR3 residues: CASRSDRESNQPQHF. The CDR3 DNA is TGTGCCAGCAGATCGGACAGGGAGAGCAATCAGCCCCAGCATTTT. The chain links TRBV27 to TRBJ1-5; 8 nucleotides line up with TRBD1. CDR3 length: 15 amino acids. The V gene end was trimmed by 6 bases and the J gene end by 1 base; junction bases not matched to a gene: 5. Germline V gene data show CDR1 as MNHEY and CDR2 as SMNVEV (reference sequence).